The clone carrying this TCR beta chain was seen at least ten times. These data originate in a study of early T cells in non-severe SARS-CoV-2 infection. About the research overall: Sequenced bulk RNA came from whole blood that was unsorted, and chains were unpaired.

The TCR library protocol attached unique molecular identifiers to the individual cDNA molecules. TCRdb passed the 5' RACE reads through MiXCR, listing each CDR3 protein once. The data hold some 77,000 distinct CDR3 sequences, with about a sixth observed a single time. Germline lookup yields CDR1 MNHNS and CDR2 SASEGT. Trimming took 1 base from V and 2 from J, leaving 12 bases between them. The CDR3 length is 16 residues. The source is an adult who was a healthcare worker with PCR-confirmed SARS-CoV-2 infection or an uninfected control (not recorded which). The specimen was whole blood. This chain links TRBV6-1 with TRBJ2-1; D not certain. The chain's CDR3 is CASSEETASPYNEQFF. DNA of the CDR3: TGTGCCAGCAGTGAAGAAACGGCCAGCCCCTACAATGAGCAGTTCTTC.